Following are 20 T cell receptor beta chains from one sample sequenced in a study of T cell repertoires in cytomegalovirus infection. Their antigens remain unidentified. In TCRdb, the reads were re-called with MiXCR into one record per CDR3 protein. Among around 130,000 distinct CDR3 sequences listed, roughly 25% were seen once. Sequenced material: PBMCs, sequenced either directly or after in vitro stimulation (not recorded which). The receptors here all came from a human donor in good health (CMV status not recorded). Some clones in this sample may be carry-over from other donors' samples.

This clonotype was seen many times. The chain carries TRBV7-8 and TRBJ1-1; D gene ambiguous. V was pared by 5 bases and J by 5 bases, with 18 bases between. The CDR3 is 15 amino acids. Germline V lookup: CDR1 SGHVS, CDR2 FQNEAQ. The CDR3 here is CASSLRPGLGTEAFF. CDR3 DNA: TGTGCCAGCAGCCTCCGTCCTGGATTAGGGACTGAAGCTTTCTTT.

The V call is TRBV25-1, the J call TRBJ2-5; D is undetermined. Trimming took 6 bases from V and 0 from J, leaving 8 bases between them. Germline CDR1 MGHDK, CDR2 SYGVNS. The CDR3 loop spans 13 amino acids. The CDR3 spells CASRGPNQETQYF. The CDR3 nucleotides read TGTGCCAGCAGAGGGCCAAACCAAGAGACCCAGTACTTC. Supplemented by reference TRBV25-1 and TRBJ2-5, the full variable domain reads EADIYQTPRYLVIGTGKKITLECSQTMGHDKMYWYQQDPGMELHLIHYSYGVNSTEKGDLSSESTVSRIRTEHFPLTLESARPSHTSQYLCASRGPNQETQYFGPGTRLLVL.

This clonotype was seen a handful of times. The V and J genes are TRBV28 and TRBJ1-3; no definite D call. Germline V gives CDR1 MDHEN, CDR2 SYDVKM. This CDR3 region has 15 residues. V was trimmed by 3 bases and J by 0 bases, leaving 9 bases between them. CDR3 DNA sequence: TGTGCCAGCAGTTTTGTATCGGACTCTGGAAACACCATATATTTT. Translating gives CASSFVSDSGNTIYF. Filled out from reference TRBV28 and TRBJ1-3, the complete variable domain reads DVKVTQSSRYLVKRTGEKVFLECVQDMDHENMFWYRQDPGLGLRLIYFSYDVKMKEKGDIPEGYSVSREKKERFSLILESASTNQTSMYLCASSFVSDSGNTIYFGEGSWLTVV.

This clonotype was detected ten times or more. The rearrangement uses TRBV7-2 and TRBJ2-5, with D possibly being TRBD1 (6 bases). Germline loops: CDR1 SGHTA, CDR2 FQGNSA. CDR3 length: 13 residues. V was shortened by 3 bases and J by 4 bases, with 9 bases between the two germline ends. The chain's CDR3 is CASSFQGRETQYF. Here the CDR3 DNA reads TGTGCCAGCAGCTTCCAGGGGAGAGAGACCCAGTACTTC.

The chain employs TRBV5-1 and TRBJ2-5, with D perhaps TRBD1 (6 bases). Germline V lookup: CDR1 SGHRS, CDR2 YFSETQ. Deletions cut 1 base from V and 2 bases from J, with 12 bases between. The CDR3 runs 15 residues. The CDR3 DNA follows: TGCGCCAGCAGCTTGACGGTGACAGGACAAGAGACCCAGTACTTC. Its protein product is CASSLTVTGQETQYF.

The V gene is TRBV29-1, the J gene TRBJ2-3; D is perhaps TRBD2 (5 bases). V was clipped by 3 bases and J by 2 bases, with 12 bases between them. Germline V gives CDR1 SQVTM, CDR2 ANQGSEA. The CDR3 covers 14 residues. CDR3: CSVDGADDTDTQYF. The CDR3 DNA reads TGCAGCGTTGACGGAGCGGATGACACAGATACGCAGTATTTT.

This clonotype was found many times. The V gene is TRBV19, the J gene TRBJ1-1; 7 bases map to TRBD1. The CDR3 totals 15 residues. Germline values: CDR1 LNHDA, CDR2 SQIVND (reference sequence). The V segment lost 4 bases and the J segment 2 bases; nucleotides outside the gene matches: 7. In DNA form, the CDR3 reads TGTGCCAGTAGTACTCGAGGGACAGCAAACACTGAAGCTTTCTTT. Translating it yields CASSTRGTANTEAFF.

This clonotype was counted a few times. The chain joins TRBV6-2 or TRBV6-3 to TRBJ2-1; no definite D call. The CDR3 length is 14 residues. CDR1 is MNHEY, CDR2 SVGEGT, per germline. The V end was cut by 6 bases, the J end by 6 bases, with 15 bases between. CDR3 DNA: TGTGCCAGCAGCTCCGACAAACTCCCCAATGAGCAGTTCTTC. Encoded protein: CASSSDKLPNEQFF.

The DNA of the CDR3 is TGTGCCAGCAGCCCCTCCCTTTCCACAGATACGCAGTATTTT. Translation gives CASSPSLSTDTQYF. V and J are TRBV7-6 and TRBJ2-3; D uncertain. V lost 5 bases, J lost 2 bases, and 11 bases lay in between. The CDR3 is made up of 14 amino acids. Germline V lookup: CDR1 SGHVS, CDR2 FNYEAQ.

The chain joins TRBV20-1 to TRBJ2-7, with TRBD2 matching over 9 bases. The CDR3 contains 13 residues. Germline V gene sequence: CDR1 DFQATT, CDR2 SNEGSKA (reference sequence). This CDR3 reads CSGNSGSPHEQYF. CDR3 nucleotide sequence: TGCAGCGGCAATAGCGGGAGTCCCCACGAGCAGTACTTC.

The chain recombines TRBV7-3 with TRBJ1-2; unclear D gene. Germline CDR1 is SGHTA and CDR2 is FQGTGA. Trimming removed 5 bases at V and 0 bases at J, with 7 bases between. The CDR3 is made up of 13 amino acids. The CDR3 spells CASSRESNYGYTF. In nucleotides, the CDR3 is TGTGCCAGCAGCCGGGAGTCTAACTATGGCTACACCTTC. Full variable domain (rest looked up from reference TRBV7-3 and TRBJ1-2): GAGVSQTPSNKVTEKGKYVELRCDPISGHTALYWYRQSLGQGPEFLIYFQGTGAADDSGLPNDRFFAVRPEGSVSTLKIQRTERGDSAVYLCASSRESNYGYTFGSGTRLTVV.

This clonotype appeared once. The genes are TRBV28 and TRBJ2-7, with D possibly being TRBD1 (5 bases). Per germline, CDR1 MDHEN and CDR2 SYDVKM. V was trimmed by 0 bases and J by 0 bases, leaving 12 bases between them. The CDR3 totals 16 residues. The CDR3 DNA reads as TGTGCCAGCAGTTTATGGGAGCAGGGCCGCTCCTACGAGCAGTACTTC. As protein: CASSLWEQGRSYEQYF.

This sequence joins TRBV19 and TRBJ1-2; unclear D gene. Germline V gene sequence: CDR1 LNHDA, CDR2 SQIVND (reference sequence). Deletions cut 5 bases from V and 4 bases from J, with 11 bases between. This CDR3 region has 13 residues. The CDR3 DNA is TGTGCCAGTAGTCCGATGGTCGGCTATGGCTACACCTTC. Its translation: CASSPMVGYGYTF.

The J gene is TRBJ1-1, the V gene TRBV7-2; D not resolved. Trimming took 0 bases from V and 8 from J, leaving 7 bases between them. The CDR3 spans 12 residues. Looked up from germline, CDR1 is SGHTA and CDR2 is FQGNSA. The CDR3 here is CASSLAEREAFF. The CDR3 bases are TGTGCCAGCAGCTTAGCGGAGAGGGAAGCTTTCTTT. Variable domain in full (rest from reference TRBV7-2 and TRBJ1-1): GAGVSQSPSNKVTEKGKDVELRCDPISGHTALYWYRQSLGQGLEFLIYFQGNSAPDKSGLPSDRFSAERTGGSVSTLTIQRTQQEDSAVYLCASSLAEREAFFGQGTRLTVV.

DNA of the CDR3: TGTGCCAGCAGCCAAGTCAGGGGGCTAATCGACTATGGCTACACCTTC. This sequence encodes CASSQVRGLIDYGYTF. V gene TRBV4-2 combines with J gene TRBJ1-2; 8 positions agree with TRBD1. Germline values: CDR1 LGHNA, CDR2 YNFKEQ. Losses at the gene ends were 1 base for V and 3 bases for J; bases not matched to a gene: 7. The CDR3 spans 16 residues.

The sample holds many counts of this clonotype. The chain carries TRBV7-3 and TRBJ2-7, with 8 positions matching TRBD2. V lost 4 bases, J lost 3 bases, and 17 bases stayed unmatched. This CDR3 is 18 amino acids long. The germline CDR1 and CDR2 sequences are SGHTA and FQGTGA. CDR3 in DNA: TGTGCCAGCAGCTCCCTAGCCCCAGCGGGGGTTACCGACTACGAGCAGTACTTC. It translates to CASSSLAPAGVTDYEQYF.

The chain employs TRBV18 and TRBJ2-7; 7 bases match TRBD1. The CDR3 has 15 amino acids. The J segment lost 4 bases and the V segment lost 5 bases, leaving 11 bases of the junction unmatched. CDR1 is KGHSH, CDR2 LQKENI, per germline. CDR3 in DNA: TGTGCCAGCTCATTCACTCGACAGGGAACGTACGAGCAGTACGTC. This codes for CASSFTRQGTYEQYV.

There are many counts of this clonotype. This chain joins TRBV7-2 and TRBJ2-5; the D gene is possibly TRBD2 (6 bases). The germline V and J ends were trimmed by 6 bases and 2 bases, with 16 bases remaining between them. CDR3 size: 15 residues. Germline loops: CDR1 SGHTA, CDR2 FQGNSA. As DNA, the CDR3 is TGTGCCAGCAGGGTAGGGCCGGGGGTTCAAGAGACCCAGTACTTC. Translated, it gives CASRVGPGVQETQYF.

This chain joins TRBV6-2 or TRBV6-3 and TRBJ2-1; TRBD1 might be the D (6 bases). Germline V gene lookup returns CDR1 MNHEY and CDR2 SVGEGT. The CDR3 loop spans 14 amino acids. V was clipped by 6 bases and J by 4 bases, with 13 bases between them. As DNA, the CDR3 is TGTGCCAGCAGCGACAGGTCTCCTTACAATGAGCAGTTCTTC. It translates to CASSDRSPYNEQFF.

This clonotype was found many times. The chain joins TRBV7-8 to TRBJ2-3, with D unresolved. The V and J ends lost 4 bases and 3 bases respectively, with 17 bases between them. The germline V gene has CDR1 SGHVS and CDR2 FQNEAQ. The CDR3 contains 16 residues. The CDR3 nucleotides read TGTGCCAGCAGCTCCCAGGACCCCCTGGGGACAGATACGCAGTATTTT. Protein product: CASSSQDPLGTDTQYF.